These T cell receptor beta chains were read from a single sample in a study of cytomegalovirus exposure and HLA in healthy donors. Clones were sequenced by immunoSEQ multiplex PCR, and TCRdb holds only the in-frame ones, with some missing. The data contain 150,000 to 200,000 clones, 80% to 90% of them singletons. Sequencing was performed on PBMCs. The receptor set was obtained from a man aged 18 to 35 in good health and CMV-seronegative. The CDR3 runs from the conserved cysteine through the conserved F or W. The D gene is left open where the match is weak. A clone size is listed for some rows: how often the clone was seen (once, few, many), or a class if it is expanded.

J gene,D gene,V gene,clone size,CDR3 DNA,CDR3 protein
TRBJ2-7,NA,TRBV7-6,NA,TGTGCCAGCAGCTTAGCGCTGGAGAGCGAGCAGTACTTC,CASSLALESEQYF
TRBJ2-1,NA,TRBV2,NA,TGTGCCAGCGAAGAGACACCCGGAGGGAGCTCCTACAATGAGCAGTTCTTC,CASEETPGGSSYNEQFF
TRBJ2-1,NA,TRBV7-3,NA,TGTGCCAGCAGCTTAAACAGCAATGAGCAGTTCTTC,CASSLNSNEQFF
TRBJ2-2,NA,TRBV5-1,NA,TGCGCCAGCAGCTCCCCCCTAAGTACCCCCGGGGAGCTGTTTTTT,CASSSPLSTPGELFF
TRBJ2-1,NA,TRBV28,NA,TGTGCCAGCAGTTTATTCGGCTACAATGAGCAGTTCTTC,CASSLFGYNEQFF
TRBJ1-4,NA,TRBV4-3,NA,TGCGCCAGCAGCCAAGAAACAGGTGAAAAACTGTTTTTT,CASSQETGEKLFF
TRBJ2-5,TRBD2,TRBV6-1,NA,TGTGCCAGCACCCGGGAGGGGCGGGGGGGGGAGACCCAGTACTTC,CASTREGRGGETQYF
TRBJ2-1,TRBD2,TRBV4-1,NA,TGCGCCAGCAGCCGGACTAGCGGGACGCTTAGGAGCTCCTACAATGAGCAGTTCTTC,CASSRTSGTLRSSYNEQFF
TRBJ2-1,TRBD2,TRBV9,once,TGTGCCAGCACCTATCAGGTTACGACTAGCGGGGGGGCGAATGAGCAGTTCTTC,CASTYQVTTSGGANEQFF
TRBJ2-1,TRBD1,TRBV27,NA,TGTGCCAGCAGTTTTACCGGGACAGTTTACAATGAGCAGTTCTTC,CASSFTGTVYNEQFF
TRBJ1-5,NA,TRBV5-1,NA,TGCGCCAGCAGCTTGGAGGGGATGAATCAGCCCCAGCATTTT,CASSLEGMNQPQHF